Each of the 32 T cell receptor beta chains below was sequenced from the same sample in a study of blood T cell repertoires in COVID-19. Using immunoSEQ multiplex PCR, the repertoire was profiled, and TCRdb retains in-frame clones only, with some absent. The sample lists some 70,000 clones; 85% to 90% were seen once. Sequencing was performed on peripheral blood. Source of these receptors: a middle-aged man with active COVID-19.

V usage is TRBV5-1 and J usage is TRBJ2-7; TRBD1 matches 10 bases. Germline V gives CDR1 SGHRS, CDR2 YFSETQ. Trimming at V came to 5 bases and at J to 5 bases, leaving 10 bases not matched to a gene. This CDR3 is built from 15 residues. The CDR3 here is CASSQRGTGVDEQYF. CDR3 in DNA: TGCGCCAGCAGTCAACGGGGGACAGGGGTTGACGAGCAGTACTTC.

The rearrangement joins TRBV7-9 to TRBJ2-5, with TRBD2 matching 11 bases. The V segment lost 5 bases and the J segment 4 bases; nucleotides outside the gene matches: 3. The germline V gene encodes CDR1 SEHNR and CDR2 FQNEAQ (reference sequence). The CDR3 runs 14 residues. The CDR3 DNA reads TGTGCCAGCAGCCCAACTAGCGGGGGAGAGACCCAGTACTTC. Protein product: CASSPTSGGETQYF.

The V call is TRBV5-4, the J call TRBJ1-6; D gene ambiguous. Germline values: CDR1 SGHNT, CDR2 YYREEE (reference sequence). V was clipped by 2 bases and J by 9 bases, with 18 bases between them. The CDR3 is made up of 16 amino acids. The CDR3 protein is CASSLELGTGGSPLHF. The CDR3 DNA is TGTGCCAGCAGCTTAGAACTGGGAACCGGAGGTTCACCCCTCCACTTT.

CDR3 region: CASSFEGSYEQYF. The CDR3 DNA follows: TGTGCCAGCAGCTTCGAGGGCTCCTACGAGCAGTACTTC. The chain couples TRBV7-9 to TRBJ2-7; the D gene is possibly TRBD2 (5 bases). V dropped 3 bases and J dropped 0 bases, with 6 bases sitting between them. This CDR3 is built from 13 residues. Germline V gene sequence: CDR1 SEHNR, CDR2 FQNEAQ (reference sequence).

The V gene is TRBV9, the J gene TRBJ1-6, with 7 bases identical to TRBD1. Germline V gene sequence: CDR1 SGDLS, CDR2 YYNGEE. The CDR3 is 14 residues long. The ends lost 3 bases at V and 6 bases at J; junction bases unmatched: 3. The CDR3 region has the DNA TGTGCCAGCAGCGCGGGACAGCCTAATTCACCCCTCCACTTT. Its translation is CASSAGQPNSPLHF.

This chain joins TRBV5-1 and TRBJ2-2; D possibly corresponds to TRBD2 (6 bases). CDR3 size: 16 residues. Germline lookup yields CDR1 SGHRS and CDR2 YFSETQ. Between the trimmed V and J ends, which lost 0 bases and 6 bases, there was a span of 15 bases. The CDR3 is CASSLAATSKAGELFF. In nucleotides, the CDR3 is TGCGCCAGCAGCTTGGCCGCTACTAGCAAGGCCGGGGAGCTGTTTTTT.

The V and J genes are TRBV7-2 and TRBJ2-5; the match to TRBD2 covers 10 bases. Germline CDR1 reads SGHTA; CDR2 reads FQGNSA. V lost 5 bases and J lost 1; bases outside the gene matches: 1. The CDR3 has 14 residues. The CDR3 DNA follows: TGTGCCAGCAGCGCTAGCGGGGGCCAAGAGACCCAGTACTTC. Residues: CASSASGGQETQYF.

The V call is TRBV5-1, the J call TRBJ2-5; 9 bases are a match to TRBD1. CDR3 length: 15 residues. The V and J ends lost 4 bases and 5 bases, in that order; junction bases with no gene match: 9. Looked up from germline, CDR1 is SGHRS and CDR2 is YFSETQ. The CDR3 is CASSRDRAMGETQYF. Written as DNA, the CDR3 is TGCGCCAGCAGCCGGGACAGGGCGATGGGGGAGACCCAGTACTTC.

The rearrangement links TRBV7-2 to TRBJ1-1; D is perhaps TRBD1 (6 bases). Germline CDR1 reads SGHTA; CDR2 reads FQGNSA. Trimming left V 2 bases short and J 10 bases short, with 14 bases between. The CDR3 contains 13 residues. CDR3 DNA: TGTGCCAGCAGCTTAAGCGGACAGCCCGGAGCTTTCTTT. It yields the protein CASSLSGQPGAFF.

The chain joins TRBV5-1 to TRBJ2-5; 7 bases are a match to TRBD2. The CDR3 runs 13 residues. The germline V gene encodes CDR1 SGHRS and CDR2 YFSETQ. The ends lost 0 bases at V and 5 bases at J; junction bases unmatched: 1. The CDR3 region is CASSLELAETQYF. In DNA form, the CDR3 reads TGCGCCAGCAGCTTGGAACTAGCGGAGACCCAGTACTTC.

The rearrangement links TRBV24-1 to TRBJ2-3; 11 bases are shared with TRBD2. The CDR3 has 16 amino acids. CDR1 is KGHDR, CDR2 SFDVKD, per germline. V was pared by 3 bases and J by 6 bases, with 7 bases of the junction left unmatched. The CDR3: CATSDPLAGGLDTQYF. DNA for the CDR3: TGTGCCACCAGTGATCCCCTAGCGGGAGGCCTGGATACGCAGTATTTT.

The chain has TRBV6-5 and TRBJ1-4; 8 nucleotides line up with TRBD1. Trimming at V came to 6 bases and at J to 4 bases, leaving 7 bases not matched to a gene. The CDR3 consists of 15 residues. Germline V CDR1 and CDR2: MNHEY, SVGAGI. DNA of the CDR3: TGTGCCAGCAGCCTTACAGGGGGACGTAATGAAAAACTGTTTTTT. Its translation: CASSLTGGRNEKLFF.

The chain carries TRBV5-1 and TRBJ1-4, with D hard to call. V was trimmed by 0 bases and J by 4 bases, leaving 7 bases between them. Germline V gene lookup returns CDR1 SGHRS and CDR2 YFSETQ. The CDR3 runs to 14 residues. DNA of the CDR3: TGCGCCAGCAGCTTGGTGAGGAGTAATGAAAAACTGTTTTTT. It yields the protein CASSLVRSNEKLFF.

The rearrangement joins TRBV4-1 to TRBJ1-5; the D gene is possibly TRBD1 (6 bases). The CDR3 is 19 residues long. The germline V gene encodes CDR1 MGHRA and CDR2 YSYEKL. V was trimmed by 4 bases and J by 7 bases, leaving 29 bases between them. CDR3 region: CASSPLPDRGNRNPQPQHF. As DNA, the CDR3 is TGCGCCAGCAGCCCTTTACCGGACAGAGGGAATCGCAACCCCCAGCCCCAGCATTTT.

V is TRBV18 and J is TRBJ2-2, with TRBD2 as a possible D gene (5 bases). V was pared by 3 bases and J by 0 bases, with 14 bases between. This CDR3 has 17 amino acids. Germline CDR1 is KGHSH and CDR2 is LQKENI. The CDR3 nucleotides are TGTGCCAGCTCACCTTACGGTCCGGGGTCGAACACCGGGGAGCTGTTTTTT. Protein product: CASSPYGPGSNTGELFF. Variable domain in full (rest from reference TRBV18 and TRBJ2-2): NAGVMQNPRHLVRRRGQEARLRCSPMKGHSHVYWYRQLPEEGLKFMVYLQKENIIDESGMPKERFSAEFPKEGPSILRIQQVVRGDSAAYFCASSPYGPGSNTGELFFGEGSRLTVL.

The rearrangement joins TRBV10-1 to TRBJ2-1; TRBD1 aligns across 10 bases. The CDR3 is made up of 16 amino acids. Germline CDR1 and CDR2: WNHNN and SYGVQD (reference sequence). V gave up 5 bases and J gave up 0 bases; unmatched junction bases: 4. The CDR3 here is CASSRDRGTSYNEQFF. The CDR3 bases are TGCGCCAGCAGTCGGGACAGGGGAACCTCCTACAATGAGCAGTTCTTC.

This clone came up once. The chain recombines TRBV11-3 with TRBJ1-4; 8 bases align to TRBD1. The CDR3 is made up of 16 amino acids. Germline CDR1 and CDR2: SGHNT and YENEEA. Losses at the gene ends were 5 bases for V and 5 bases for J; bases not matched to a gene: 10. CDR3 in amino acids: CASSKGQGALNEKLFF. For the CDR3, the DNA is TGTGCCAGCAGCAAGGGGCAGGGGGCCCTCAATGAAAAACTGTTTTTT.

The chain is built from TRBV6-5 and TRBJ2-5; D is perhaps TRBD1 (6 bases). V gave up 5 bases and J gave up 6 bases, with 16 bases separating them. CDR3 length: 14 amino acids. Germline CDR1 and CDR2: MNHEY and SVGAGI. In DNA form, the CDR3 reads TGTGCCAGCAGTCACCGGACAGCCCACAAGACCCAGTACTTC. Translating it yields CASSHRTAHKTQYF.

This clone turned up a few times. V gene TRBV14 combines with J gene TRBJ1-3, with unresolved D. Trimming removed 3 bases at V and 14 bases at J, with 11 bases between. This CDR3 has 11 amino acids. In germline, CDR1 is SGHDN, CDR2 FVKESK. CDR3 loop: CASSQEQRVYF. In DNA form, the CDR3 reads TGTGCCAGCAGCCAGGAACAGAGGGTATATTTT.

V is TRBV5-1 and J is TRBJ1-2; weak D call: TRBD1 (5 bases). The V gene lost 0 bases and the J gene lost 2 bases, with 11 bases spanning the gap. Germline V gene sequence: CDR1 SGHRS, CDR2 YFSETQ. The CDR3 spans 15 residues. CDR3 sequence reads: CASSLARVGNYGYTF. Here the CDR3 DNA reads TGCGCCAGCAGCTTGGCCAGGGTAGGGAACTATGGCTACACCTTC.

This clone was detected only once. This chain joins TRBV24-1 and TRBJ2-3; possible D gene TRBD2, 5 bases. CDR3 length: 14 residues. V shed 6 bases and J shed 4 bases, with 13 bases lying between them. Per the germline V gene, CDR1 is KGHDR and CDR2 is SFDVKD. The CDR3 sequence: CATSSGSFADTQYF. CDR3 coding DNA: TGTGCCACCAGTTCGGGGTCCTTCGCAGATACGCAGTATTTT.

The chain couples TRBV2 to TRBJ2-3, with D perhaps matching TRBD1 (5 bases). The V gene lost 4 bases and the J gene lost 1 base, with 12 bases spanning the gap. The CDR3 totals 15 residues. From germline, CDR1 is SNHLY and CDR2 FYNNEI. DNA for the CDR3: TGTGCCAGCAGTGTACAGGAGCTACGCACAGATACGCAGTATTTT. Translation gives CASSVQELRTDTQYF.

J is TRBJ1-2 and V is TRBV19; 8 bases match TRBD1. V was clipped by 5 bases and J by 2 bases; unmatched bases: 7. Germline V gene data show CDR1 as LNHDA and CDR2 as SQIVND (reference sequence). The CDR3 covers 15 residues. CDR3 in DNA: TGTGCCAGTAGTCACGGGACAGGTGGGAACTATGGCTACACCTTC. Protein sequence: CASSHGTGGNYGYTF.

The CDR3 loop is CASSLGGDSGANVLTF. CDR3 nucleotides: TGCGCCAGCAGCTTAGGCGGGGACTCTGGGGCCAACGTCCTGACTTTC. The V call is TRBV5-1, the J call TRBJ2-6; tentative D call: TRBD2 (6 bases). Germline V gives CDR1 SGHRS, CDR2 YFSETQ. Trimming took off 2 bases at V and 0 bases at J, with 9 bases between the two ends. There are 16 residues in the CDR3.

The chain employs TRBV11-1 and TRBJ2-5; TRBD1 matches 8 bases. Trimming at V came to 4 bases and at J to 0 bases, leaving 7 bases not matched to a gene. Germline assignment: CDR1 SGHAT and CDR2 FQDESV (reference sequence). The CDR3 runs to 16 residues. The CDR3: CASSWPGTGNQETQYF. DNA of the CDR3: TGTGCCAGCAGCTGGCCCGGGACAGGTAACCAAGAGACCCAGTACTTC.

This clone has a single count. V and J are TRBV6-1 and TRBJ2-7; TRBD2 matches at 9 bases. Germline CDR1 MNHNS, CDR2 SASEGT. V lost 4 bases and J lost 6; bases outside the gene matches: 22. There are 19 residues in the CDR3. CDR3 in DNA: TGTGCCAGCAGTGGCCGTGGGCTAGCGGGGTTTGGGCCCCTATTCGAGCAGTACTTC. This gives the protein CASSGRGLAGFGPLFEQYF.

This clone has just a few counts. The chain employs TRBV3-1 (or the pseudogene TRBV3-2) and TRBJ2-5; TRBD2 aligns across 7 bases. Per the germline V gene, CDR1 is LGHDT and CDR2 is YNNKEL (reference sequence). V shed 4 bases and J 1 base; nucleotides not matched to a gene: 12. The length of the CDR3 is 17 residues. This CDR3 reads CASSLRPAGFLQETQYF. The CDR3 nucleotides read TGTGCCAGCAGCCTGCGGCCAGCGGGGTTCCTCCAAGAGACCCAGTACTTC.

This clone showed up just once. This chain links TRBV6-5 with TRBJ1-2, with 7 positions matching TRBD1. The trim removed 6 bases at V and 8 bases at J, leaving 6 bases unmatched. The CDR3 has 12 amino acids. The germline V gene encodes CDR1 MNHEY and CDR2 SVGAGI. CDR3 coding DNA: TGTGCCAGCAGACAGGGGAGGCGAGGCTACACCTTC. It encodes CASRQGRRGYTF.

The V and J genes are TRBV7-8 and TRBJ2-5; no clear D gene. CDR1 and CDR2 from the germline V gene are SGHVS and FQNEAQ. With 1 base removed from V and 4 bases from J, the gap between germline ends came to 7 bases. The CDR3 consists of 13 residues. CDR3 residues: CASSLGRGETQYF. In DNA, the CDR3 is TGTGCCAGCAGCTTAGGACGAGGAGAGACCCAGTACTTC. Combining the CDR3 with reference TRBV7-8 and TRBJ2-5 gives the whole variable domain GAGVSQSPRYKVAKRGQDVALRCDPISGHVSLFWYQQALGQGPEFLTYFQNEAQLDKSGLPSDRFFAERPEGSVSTLKIQRTQQEDSAVYLCASSLGRGETQYFGPGTRLLVL.

This clone was counted a single time. The chain combines TRBV9 with TRBJ2-7, with D possibly TRBD1 on 5 matching bases. V was clipped by 0 bases and J by 3 bases, with 7 bases between them. The CDR3 has 13 residues. Per germline, CDR1 SGDLS and CDR2 YYNGEE. The CDR3 sequence: CASSVGQNYEQYF. Written as DNA, the CDR3 is TGTGCCAGCAGCGTAGGACAGAACTACGAGCAGTACTTC.

This sequence joins TRBV6-6 and TRBJ2-5, with TRBD2 as a possible D gene (5 bases). CDR1 and CDR2 from the germline V gene are MNHNY and SVGAGI (reference sequence). The germline V and J ends were trimmed by 0 bases and 5 bases, with 10 bases remaining between them. This CDR3 region has 14 residues. The CDR3 loop reads CASSYSMRGETQYF. In DNA, the CDR3 is TGTGCCAGCAGTTACTCGATGAGAGGGGAGACCCAGTACTTC.

V and J are TRBV15 and TRBJ1-5; TRBD1 is a possible D gene (6 bases). This CDR3 is built from 13 residues. The germline V gene has CDR1 LNHNV and CDR2 YYDKDF (reference sequence). The V and J ends lost 4 bases and 5 bases respectively, with 9 bases between them. The CDR3 bases are TGTGCCACCAGCACCGGACAGCATCAGCCCCAGCATTTT. It encodes CATSTGQHQPQHF.